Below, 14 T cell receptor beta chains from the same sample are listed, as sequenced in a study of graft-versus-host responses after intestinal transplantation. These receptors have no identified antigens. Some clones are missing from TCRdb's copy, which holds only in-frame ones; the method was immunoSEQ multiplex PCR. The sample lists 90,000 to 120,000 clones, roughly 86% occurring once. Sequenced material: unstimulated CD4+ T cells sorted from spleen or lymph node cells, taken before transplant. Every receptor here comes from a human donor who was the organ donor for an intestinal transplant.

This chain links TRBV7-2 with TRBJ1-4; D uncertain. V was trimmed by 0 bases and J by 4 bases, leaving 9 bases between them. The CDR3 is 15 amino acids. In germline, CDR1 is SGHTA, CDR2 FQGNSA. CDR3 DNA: TGTGCCAGCAGCTTAGCCAGGACCCATAATGAAAAACTGTTTTTT. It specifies CASSLARTHNEKLFF.

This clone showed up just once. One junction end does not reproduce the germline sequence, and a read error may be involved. CDR3 DNA: TGTGCCCGCAGCGCCGGGGTGGGGGGCGGCTACACCTTC. It specifies CARSAGVGGGYTF. The V gene is TRBV9, the J gene TRBJ1-2; tentative D call: TRBD1 (6 bases). The germline CDR1 and CDR2 sequences are SGDLS and YYNGEE. This CDR3 comprises 13 residues.

CDR3 DNA: TGTGCCATCAGTGAAGCCCAGGGGAAAGCTTTCTTT. Translation gives CAISEAQGKAFF. The chain employs TRBV10-3 and TRBJ1-1; TRBD1 might be the D (6 bases). V lost 3 bases, J lost 9 bases, and 11 bases lay in between. The CDR3 is made up of 12 amino acids. In germline, CDR1 is ENHRY, CDR2 SYGVKD.

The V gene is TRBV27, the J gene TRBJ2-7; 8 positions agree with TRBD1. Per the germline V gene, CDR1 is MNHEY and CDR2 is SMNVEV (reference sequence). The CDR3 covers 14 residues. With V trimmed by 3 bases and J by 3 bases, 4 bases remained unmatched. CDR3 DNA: TGTGCCAGCAGTTTCGGACAGGGATTCTACGAGCAGTACTTC. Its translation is CASSFGQGFYEQYF.

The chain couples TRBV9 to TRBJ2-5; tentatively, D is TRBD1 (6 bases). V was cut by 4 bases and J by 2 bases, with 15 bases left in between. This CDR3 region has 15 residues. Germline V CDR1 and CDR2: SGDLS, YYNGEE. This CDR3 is CASSPLGGLQETQYF. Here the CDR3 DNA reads TGTGCCAGCAGCCCCCTTGGGGGCCTTCAAGAGACCCAGTACTTC.

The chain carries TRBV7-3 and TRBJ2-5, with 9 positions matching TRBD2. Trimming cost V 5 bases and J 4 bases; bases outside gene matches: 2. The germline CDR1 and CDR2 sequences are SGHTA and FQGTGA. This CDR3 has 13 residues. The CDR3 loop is CASSRGLAETQYF. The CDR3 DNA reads TGTGCCAGCAGCCGGGGACTAGCAGAGACCCAGTACTTC.

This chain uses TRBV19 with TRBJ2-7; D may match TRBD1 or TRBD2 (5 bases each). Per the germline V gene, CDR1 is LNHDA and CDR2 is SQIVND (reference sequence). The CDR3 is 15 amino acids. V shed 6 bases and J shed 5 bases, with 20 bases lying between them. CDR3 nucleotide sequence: TGTGCCAGTAGAAACCAGGGACGGGAAGGGCACGAGCAGTACTTC. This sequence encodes CASRNQGREGHEQYF.

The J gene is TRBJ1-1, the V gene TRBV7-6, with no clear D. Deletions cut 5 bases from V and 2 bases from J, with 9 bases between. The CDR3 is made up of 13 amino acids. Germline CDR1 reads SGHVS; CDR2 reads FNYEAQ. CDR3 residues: CASSPLLNTEAFF. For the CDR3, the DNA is TGTGCCAGCAGCCCTTTGCTCAACACTGAAGCTTTCTTT.

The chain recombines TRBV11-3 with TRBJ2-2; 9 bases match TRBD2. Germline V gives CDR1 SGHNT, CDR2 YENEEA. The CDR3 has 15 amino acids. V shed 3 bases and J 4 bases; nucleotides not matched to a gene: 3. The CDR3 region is CASSFGAGGTGELFF. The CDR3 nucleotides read TGTGCCAGCAGCTTCGGAGCGGGGGGCACCGGGGAGCTGTTTTTT.

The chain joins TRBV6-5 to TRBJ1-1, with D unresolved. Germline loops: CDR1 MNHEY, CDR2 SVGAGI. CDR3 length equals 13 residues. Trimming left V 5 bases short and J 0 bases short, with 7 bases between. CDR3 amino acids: CASSRAMNTEAFF. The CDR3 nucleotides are TGTGCCAGCAGTCGGGCCATGAACACTGAAGCTTTCTTT.

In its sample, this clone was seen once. The CDR3 reads CASSDSSSGNTIYF. The CDR3 nucleotides read TGCGCCAGCAGTGACTCTTCCTCTGGAAACACCATATATTTT. The chain uses TRBV10-1 and TRBJ1-3, with unresolved D. The CDR3 is 14 residues long. The V gene lost 3 bases and the J gene lost 0 bases, with 6 bases spanning the gap. Germline V gene lookup returns CDR1 WNHNN and CDR2 SYGVQD (reference sequence).

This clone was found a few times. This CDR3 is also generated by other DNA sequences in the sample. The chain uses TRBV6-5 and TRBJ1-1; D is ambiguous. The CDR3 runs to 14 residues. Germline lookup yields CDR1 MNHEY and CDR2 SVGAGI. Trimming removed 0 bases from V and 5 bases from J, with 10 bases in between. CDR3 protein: CASSYSGRGTEAFF. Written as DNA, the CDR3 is TGTGCCAGCAGTTACTCGGGAAGAGGGACTGAAGCTTTCTTT.

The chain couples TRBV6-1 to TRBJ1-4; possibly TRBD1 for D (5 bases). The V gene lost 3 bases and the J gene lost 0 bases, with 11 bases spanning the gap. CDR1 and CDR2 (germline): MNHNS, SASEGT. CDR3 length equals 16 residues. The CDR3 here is CASSDLGEATNEKLFF. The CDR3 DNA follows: TGTGCCAGCAGTGACCTGGGGGAGGCAACTAATGAAAAACTGTTTTTT.

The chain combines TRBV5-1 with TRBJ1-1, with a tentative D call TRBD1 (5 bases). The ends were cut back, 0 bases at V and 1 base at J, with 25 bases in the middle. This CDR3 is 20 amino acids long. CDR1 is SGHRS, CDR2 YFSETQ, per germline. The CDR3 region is CASSLEGPLGPRIANTEAFF. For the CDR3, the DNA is TGCGCCAGCAGCTTGGAGGGGCCACTCGGGCCTCGAATTGCGAACACTGAAGCTTTCTTT.